The 23 T cell receptor beta chains presented below share a single source sample, sequenced in a study of a mutant IDH1 vaccine in newly diagnosed glioma. Generated by immunoSEQ multiplex PCR, the TCRdb table keeps only in-frame clones and is missing some. The sample consists of 60,000 to 65,000 clones, roughly 79% of them appearing once. Documented time point: week 35, safety follow-up. Every single dose of the vaccine, 300 ug of mutant IDH1 20-mer peptide, came with topical imiquimod. No antigen has been identified for these receptors. The sequencing here drew on PBMCs, taken from a glioma patient whose treatment included an IDH1 peptide vaccine. Receptors originate from a man in his forties or fifties with glioma.

The chain has TRBV15 and TRBJ2-2; D is possibly TRBD1 or TRBD2 (5 bases each). The germline V and J ends were trimmed by 2 bases and 7 bases, with 8 bases remaining between them. Germline V gene lookup returns CDR1 LNHNV and CDR2 YYDKDF (reference sequence). This CDR3 spans 13 amino acids. The CDR3 region is CATSRSGGGELFF. The CDR3 DNA sequence: TGTGCCACCAGCAGATCTGGGGGCGGGGAGCTGTTTTTT.

This chain uses TRBV11-2 with TRBJ1-1, with D unclear. The CDR3 consists of 14 residues. Germline V lookup: CDR1 SGHAT, CDR2 FQNNGV. V gave up 1 base and J gave up 1 base, with 7 bases separating them. In DNA form, the CDR3 reads TGTGCCAGCAGCTTAGTACACTCGAACACTGAAGCTTTCTTT. Translation gives CASSLVHSNTEAFF.

This clone came up once. CDR3 sequence: CASSLGLGQRSYEQYF. CDR3 bases: TGTGCCAGCAGCTTAGGTCTTGGACAGAGAAGCTACGAGCAGTACTTC. The chain links TRBV11-1 to TRBJ2-7, with a possible D match to TRBD1 (6 bases). The germline V gene has CDR1 SGHAT and CDR2 FQDESV (reference sequence). The CDR3 totals 16 residues. The V end was cut by 1 base, the J end by 3 bases, with 16 bases between.

The chain combines TRBV15 with TRBJ1-1; TRBD1 matches at 7 bases. CDR1 LNHNV and CDR2 YYDKDF come from the germline V gene (reference sequence). V lost 0 bases to trimming and J lost 1 base; unmatched junction nucleotides: 8. The CDR3 sequence is 17 residues long. The CDR3 reads CATSRESRGSQNTEAFF. CDR3 DNA: TGTGCCACCAGCAGAGAATCCAGGGGGAGTCAGAACACTGAAGCTTTCTTT.

The rearrangement uses TRBV5-5 and TRBJ2-7; D may match TRBD1 or TRBD2 (5 bases each). The CDR3 has 17 amino acids. V was pared by 4 bases and J by 1 base, with 21 bases between. The germline V gene encodes CDR1 SGHKS and CDR2 YYEKEE (reference sequence). The CDR3 DNA is TGTGCCAGCAGCCTTCCCTGGGGACGAGGGGTTTCCTACGAGCAGTACTTC. Translating gives CASSLPWGRGVSYEQYF.

This clone has only a few counts. The chain recombines TRBV19 with TRBJ1-5; D not resolved. This CDR3 comprises 15 residues. Germline V lookup: CDR1 LNHDA, CDR2 SQIVND (reference sequence). V gave up 7 bases and J gave up 0 bases, with 13 bases separating them. This chain's CDR3 is CASKFDRASNQPQHF. The CDR3 DNA reads TGTGCCAGTAAATTCGATAGGGCTAGCAATCAGCCCCAGCATTTT.

The chain is built from TRBV7-8 and TRBJ2-7, with D possibly TRBD2 on 6 matching bases. The CDR3 is made up of 13 amino acids. Trimming took 2 bases from V and 5 from J, leaving 10 bases between them. Looked up from germline, CDR1 is SGHVS and CDR2 is FQNEAQ. DNA for the CDR3: TGTGCCAGCAGCTTACGGGAGCTCAACGAGCAGTACTTC. Translating gives CASSLRELNEQYF. Filled out from reference TRBV7-8 and TRBJ2-7, the complete variable domain reads GAGVSQSPRYKVAKRGQDVALRCDPISGHVSLFWYQQALGQGPEFLTYFQNEAQLDKSGLPSDRFFAERPEGSVSTLKIQRTQQEDSAVYLCASSLRELNEQYFGPGTRLTVT.

The chain employs TRBV10-3 and TRBJ2-1; possibly TRBD1 for D (7 bases). The CDR3 has 16 amino acids. Germline lookup yields CDR1 ENHRY and CDR2 SYGVKD. With 7 bases removed from V and 5 bases from J, the gap between germline ends came to 21 bases. Here the CDR3 reads CAINGIQGRLNNEQFF. CDR3 sequence (DNA): TGTGCCATCAACGGAATACAGGGGAGGTTAAACAATGAGCAGTTCTTC.

The chain combines TRBV4-1 with TRBJ2-7; D not resolved. Germline assignment: CDR1 MGHRA and CDR2 YSYEKL. This CDR3 is built from 15 residues. Trimming removed 1 base from V and 2 bases from J, with 12 bases in between. The CDR3 DNA reads TGCGCCAGCAGCCAAGTATCGGGTTTTGCCTACGAGCAGTACTTC. This sequence encodes CASSQVSGFAYEQYF.

The sample holds one count of this clone. The chain combines TRBV10-3 with TRBJ2-5, with TRBD2 as a possible D gene (5 bases). The DNA end is more similar to TRBJ2-7, so the J call may be wrong. Germline CDR1 reads ENHRY; CDR2 reads SYGVKD. The CDR3 contains 12 residues. The CDR3 region has the DNA TGTGCCACCACTCACGGGGCCTACGAGCAGTACTTC. Its protein product is CATTHGAYEQYF.

The gene calls are TRBV4-3 and TRBJ2-1, with 8 bases fitting TRBD2. CDR3 length: 18 residues. Germline CDR1 reads LGHNA; CDR2 reads YSLEER. The ends lost 0 bases at V and 0 bases at J; junction bases unmatched: 7. DNA for the CDR3: TGCGCCAGCAGCCAAGAATCCCTAGCGGGCTCCTCCTACAATGAGCAGTTCTTC. This translates into CASSQESLAGSSYNEQFF.

This clone was detected only a few times. The V call is TRBV30, the J call TRBJ1-5, with TRBD1 matching 8 bases. Trimming took 4 bases from V and 6 from J; bases not matched to a gene: 5. Germline lookup yields CDR1 GTSNPN and CDR2 SVGIG (reference sequence). The CDR3 length is 13 residues. CDR3 coding DNA: TGTGCCTGGACCAACACAGGGGGTCAGCCCCAGCATTTT. Its translation is CAWTNTGGQPQHF.

The chain recombines TRBV28 with TRBJ1-2; D is unclear. The CDR3 is 11 amino acids. V lost 4 bases and J 5 bases, leaving 5 bases between the germline ends. Germline V gene lookup returns CDR1 MDHEN and CDR2 SYDVKM. The CDR3 region is CASSSLYGYTF. The CDR3 coding sequence is TGTGCCAGCAGTTCCCTGTATGGCTACACCTTC.

The chain combines TRBV4-1 with TRBJ2-1; TRBD2 might be the D (5 bases). The CDR3 sequence is 16 residues long. CDR1 is MGHRA, CDR2 YSYEKL, per germline. With 0 bases removed from V and 0 bases from J, the gap between germline ends came to 9 bases. The CDR3 bases are TGCGCCAGCAGCCAAGAAAGCGGAGGCTCCTACAATGAGCAGTTCTTC. Its protein product is CASSQESGGSYNEQFF.

V and J are TRBV5-6 and TRBJ2-2, with D uncertain. The CDR3 runs 19 residues. The V gene's germline CDR1 is SGHDT and CDR2 YYEEEE. The V end was cut by 5 bases, the J end by 0 bases, with 23 bases between. The CDR3 spells CASRRRLKRSSTNTGELFF. Written as DNA, the CDR3 is TGTGCCAGCAGGCGTCGACTCAAGCGTTCCTCTACGAACACCGGGGAGCTGTTTTTT.

The chain employs TRBV29-1 and TRBJ2-7; 8 bases are a match to TRBD1. The CDR3 runs 14 residues. CDR1 and CDR2 from the germline V gene are SQVTM and ANQGSEA. The V gene end was trimmed by 1 base and the J gene end by 4 bases; junction bases not matched to a gene: 6. The CDR3 sequence is CSVEGGRGPYEQYF. The CDR3 nucleotides read TGCAGCGTTGAAGGAGGCAGGGGGCCATACGAGCAGTACTTC.

The chain has TRBV6-5 and TRBJ1-5, with a tentative D call TRBD1 (6 bases). This CDR3 spans 14 amino acids. V shed 8 bases and J shed 3 bases, with 14 bases lying between them. Germline V gives CDR1 MNHEY, CDR2 SVGAGI. The chain's CDR3 is CASPSRDNNQPQHF. The CDR3 DNA is TGTGCCAGCCCCTCACGGGACAACAATCAGCCCCAGCATTTT.

The chain employs TRBV18 and TRBJ2-7, with 9 bases matching TRBD1. CDR1 and CDR2 from the germline V gene are KGHSH and LQKENI. The J segment lost 2 bases and the V segment lost 5 bases, leaving 4 bases of the junction unmatched. The CDR3 totals 14 residues. The CDR3 coding sequence is TGTGCCAGCTCAAACCGGGACAGGGCCTACGAGCAGTACTTC. Translated, it gives CASSNRDRAYEQYF.

The V and J genes are TRBV6-1 and TRBJ1-1; 7 bases line up with TRBD1. CDR1 and CDR2 from the germline V gene are MNHNS and SASEGT. The CDR3 is made up of 16 amino acids. V lost 4 bases to trimming and J lost 4 bases; unmatched junction nucleotides: 12. CDR3: CASSAETGMGATEAFF. CDR3 nucleotide sequence: TGTGCCAGCAGTGCAGAGACAGGGATGGGGGCCACTGAAGCTTTCTTT.

The J gene is TRBJ2-7, the V gene TRBV7-9, with 8 nucleotides matching TRBD2. CDR1 SEHNR and CDR2 FQNEAQ come from the germline V gene (reference sequence). The CDR3 runs 15 residues. J gave up 4 bases and V 8 bases, and 13 bases lay outside the gene matches. In DNA form, the CDR3 reads TGTGCCAGCCGGGAGGGGGACCCCCTTCGATACGAGCAGTACTTC. Translating it yields CASREGDPLRYEQYF.

This chain links TRBV10-1 with TRBJ1-2; no firm D call. CDR1 and CDR2 from the germline V gene are WNHNN and SYGVQD (reference sequence). The CDR3 length is 13 residues. With 6 bases removed from V and 4 bases from J, the gap between germline ends came to 12 bases. As DNA, the CDR3 is TGCGCCAGCAGCCCCTCGGGCTCCTATGGCTACACCTTC. Translating it yields CASSPSGSYGYTF.

This chain connects TRBV9 to TRBJ1-4; D is undetermined. CDR1 is SGDLS and CDR2 is YYNGEE in the germline V gene. The CDR3 runs to 15 residues. Trimming pared 3 bases from V and 5 bases from J, leaving 14 bases between. The CDR3, as DNA: TGTGCCAGCAGCGCCTTGGACCGATTGAATGAAAAACTGTTTTTT. This translates into CASSALDRLNEKLFF.

The chain links TRBV7-2 to TRBJ2-5; weak D call: TRBD2 (5 bases). The J call is doubtful: the DNA matches TRBJ2-7 better. Germline values: CDR1 SGHTA, CDR2 FQGNSA. This CDR3 has 14 amino acids. The CDR3 spells CASSLRQRGYEQYF. The CDR3 DNA reads as TGTGCCAGCAGCTTAAGGCAGCGAGGGTACGAGCAGTACTTC.